Below are 29 T cell receptor beta chains sequenced from a single sample in a study of Ad26.COV2.S vaccination and SARS-CoV-2 variants. This sample's treatment: some 20 received Ad26.COV2.S at low or high dose, single or two shots; roughly five received placebo; per-sample allocation not given. Collection of samples fell on day 63 after the first vaccine or placebo injection. Sequenced by immunoSEQ multiplex PCR; TCRdb stores in-frame clones only, minus some. Of more than 300,000 clones listed, about 85% were seen once; the top ten hold 6.4%. The source was peripheral blood, collected in a trial of Ad26.COV2.S vaccine versus placebo. The receptors here all came from a person between 18 and 60 years old who received the Ad26.COV2.S COVID-19 vaccine or a placebo.

The V and J genes are TRBV27 and TRBJ2-2, with D possibly matching TRBD2 (5 bases). With 1 base removed from V and 7 bases from J, the gap between germline ends came to 10 bases. Germline CDR1 MNHEY, CDR2 SMNVEV (reference sequence). The CDR3 is 14 residues long. The CDR3 here is CASSLLGEGGELFF. The CDR3 bases are TGTGCCAGCAGTTTATTGGGAGAGGGCGGGGAGCTGTTTTTT.

This chain joins TRBV30 and TRBJ2-7, with D perhaps matching TRBD1 or TRBD2 (6 bases each). CDR1 is GTSNPN and CDR2 is SVGIG in the germline V gene (reference sequence). The CDR3 runs 14 residues. Trimming cost V 4 bases and J 0 bases, with 13 bases left between them. The CDR3 nucleotides are TGTGCCTGGAATCGGGGGCGCCTCTCCTACGAGCAGTACTTC. Residues: CAWNRGRLSYEQYF.

The chain is built from TRBV6-5 and TRBJ2-1; D gene uncertain. V was trimmed by 7 bases and J by 6 bases, leaving 13 bases between them. CDR1 and CDR2 (germline): MNHEY, SVGAGI. The CDR3 contains 13 residues. CDR3 bases: TGTGCCAGCACTCGGACCCGTGGCAATGAGCAGTTCTTC. It codes for CASTRTRGNEQFF.

This sequence joins TRBV5-5 and TRBJ2-7; 8 nucleotides agree with TRBD2. CDR1 and CDR2 (germline): SGHKS, YYEKEE (reference sequence). The CDR3 extends over 15 amino acids. V lost 4 bases to trimming and J lost 6 bases; unmatched junction nucleotides: 12. The CDR3 is CASSNGTRGLGEQYF. CDR3 nucleotide sequence: TGTGCCAGCAGCAACGGGACTAGGGGTCTCGGCGAGCAGTACTTC.

This clone was seen a single time. This sequence joins TRBV19 and TRBJ1-3; TRBD1 is a possible D gene (5 bases). The CDR3 extends over 14 amino acids. The germline V gene has CDR1 LNHDA and CDR2 SQIVND (reference sequence). Trimming removed 3 bases at V and 1 base at J, with 7 bases between. The CDR3 nucleotides read TGTGCCAGTAGTATTCGGGGGTCTGGAAACACCATATATTTT. Residues: CASSIRGSGNTIYF.

This chain uses TRBV2 with TRBJ2-3; D ambiguous. Germline values: CDR1 SNHLY, CDR2 FYNNEI. The CDR3 covers 12 residues. Trimming took off 4 bases at V and 4 bases at J, with 6 bases between the two ends. In DNA form, the CDR3 reads TGTGCCAGCAGTGTGGAAGCAGATACGCAGTATTTT. Protein product: CASSVEADTQYF.

This clone turned up a few times. The gene calls are TRBV7-2 and TRBJ2-7; possibly TRBD1 or TRBD2 for D (6 bases each). Trimming removed 4 bases from V and 5 bases from J, with 15 bases in between. The CDR3 consists of 14 residues. Germline assignment: CDR1 SGHTA and CDR2 FQGNSA. CDR3 sequence reads: CASSSVGGLDEQYF. CDR3 nucleotide sequence: TGTGCCAGCAGCTCGGTCGGGGGCTTGGACGAGCAGTACTTC. The full variable domain, with the rest looked up from reference TRBV7-2 and TRBJ2-7, is GAGVSQSPSNKVTEKGKDVELRCDPISGHTALYWYRQSLGQGLEFLIYFQGNSAPDKSGLPSDRFSAERTGGSVSTLTIQRTQQEDSAVYLCASSSVGGLDEQYFGPGTRLTVT.

V usage is TRBV18 and J usage is TRBJ1-1; TRBD1 agrees at 10 bases. The CDR3 has 14 amino acids. Germline assignment: CDR1 KGHSH and CDR2 LQKENI. V was pared by 6 bases and J by 4 bases, with 5 bases of the junction left unmatched. The chain's CDR3 is CASSRTGGSTEAFF. CDR3 in DNA: TGTGCCAGCTCCCGGACAGGGGGGAGCACTGAAGCTTTCTTT.

The rearrangement joins TRBV5-1 to TRBJ1-1; D may be TRBD1 (5 bases). Trimming stripped 0 bases from V and 5 bases from J, with 8 bases between. The CDR3 covers 13 residues. Germline assignment: CDR1 SGHRS and CDR2 YFSETQ. CDR3 in amino acids: CASSLVGVTEAFF. CDR3 bases: TGCGCCAGCAGCTTGGTAGGGGTGACTGAAGCTTTCTTT.

V gene TRBV20-1 combines with J gene TRBJ1-6; D remains unclear. The CDR3 covers 15 residues. V was trimmed by 3 bases and J by 0 bases, leaving 9 bases between them. Germline V gene sequence: CDR1 DFQATT, CDR2 SNEGSKA (reference sequence). CDR3 protein: CSASFESSYNSPLHF. In DNA form, the CDR3 reads TGCAGTGCTAGTTTTGAGAGCTCCTATAATTCACCCCTCCACTTT.

The chain is built from TRBV27 and TRBJ1-2; no firm D call. The germline V gene encodes CDR1 MNHEY and CDR2 SMNVEV (reference sequence). Trimming shortened V by 0 bases and J by 4 bases, and 12 bases separated the two germline ends. The CDR3 is 15 amino acids. For the CDR3, the DNA is TGTGCCAGCAGTTTATCCTGGTTGGGCAGCTATGGCTACACCTTC. It is translated as CASSLSWLGSYGYTF.

The chain employs TRBV19 and TRBJ2-7, with no clear D. The CDR3 length is 12 residues. Trimming shortened V by 5 bases and J by 3 bases, and 8 bases separated the two germline ends. Germline lookup yields CDR1 LNHDA and CDR2 SQIVND (reference sequence). The CDR3 region is CASSPRNYEQYF. In DNA form, the CDR3 reads TGTGCCAGTAGTCCCAGGAACTACGAGCAGTACTTC.

The J gene is TRBJ2-3, the V gene TRBV7-2, with TRBD2 matching 10 bases. V lost 5 bases, J lost 1 base, and 3 bases stayed unmatched. This CDR3 comprises 15 residues. The V gene's germline CDR1 is SGHTA and CDR2 FQGNSA. The CDR3 coding sequence is TGTGCCAGCAGCGTCGGGACTAGCGGCACAGATACGCAGTATTTT. Amino acids: CASSVGTSGTDTQYF.

This chain joins TRBV15 and TRBJ1-2, with 7 positions matching TRBD1. Germline V gene data show CDR1 as LNHNV and CDR2 as YYDKDF (reference sequence). The CDR3 length is 13 residues. Losses at the gene ends were 8 bases for V and 4 bases for J; bases not matched to a gene: 7. As DNA, the CDR3 is TGTGCCACCCGACCGACAGGGCTCTATGGCTACACCTTC. It yields the protein CATRPTGLYGYTF.

The rearrangement links TRBV18 to TRBJ2-1, with D maybe TRBD1 (6 bases). V lost 1 base and J lost 10, with 17 bases in between. Germline values: CDR1 KGHSH, CDR2 LQKENI. This CDR3 is built from 15 residues. CDR3 protein: CASSPQDSGFGEQFF. The CDR3 nucleotides read TGTGCCAGCTCACCACAGGACAGCGGCTTCGGGGAGCAGTTCTTC. Drawing the rest from reference TRBV18 and TRBJ2-1, the complete variable domain is NAGVMQNPRHLVRRRGQEARLRCSPMKGHSHVYWYRQLPEEGLKFMVYLQKENIIDESGMPKERFSAEFPKEGPSILRIQQVVRGDSAAYFCASSPQDSGFGEQFFGPGTRLTVL.

This chain joins TRBV4-2 and TRBJ2-1; the match to TRBD2 covers 8 bases. This CDR3 is built from 17 residues. Looked up from germline, CDR1 is LGHNA and CDR2 is YNFKEQ. With V trimmed by 2 bases and J by 0 bases, 6 bases remained unmatched. DNA of the CDR3: TGTGCCAGCAGCCAACGGACTAGCCTTATCTCCTACAATGAGCAGTTCTTC. The encoded protein is CASSQRTSLISYNEQFF.

The gene calls are TRBV28 and TRBJ2-3; maybe TRBD2 (5 bases). Trimming took off 4 bases at V and 1 base at J, with 9 bases between the two ends. The germline gives CDR1 MDHEN, CDR2 SYDVKM. This CDR3 is 14 amino acids long. CDR3 loop: CASSSAGGTDTQYF. As DNA, the CDR3 is TGTGCCAGCAGTTCGGCGGGCGGCACAGATACGCAGTATTTT.

CDR3 in DNA: TGTGCCAGCAGCTTGGGAGGGACAGGGGATAGTTCACCCCTCCACTTT. As protein: CASSLGGTGDSSPLHF. J is TRBJ1-6 and V is TRBV7-6; 10 bases align to TRBD1. The CDR3 sequence is 16 residues long. Germline V gene data show CDR1 as SGHVS and CDR2 as FNYEAQ. V lost 3 bases to trimming and J lost 9 bases; unmatched junction nucleotides: 8. Full variable domain (outside the CDR3, taken from reference TRBV7-6 and TRBJ1-6): GAGVSQSPRYKVTKRGQDVALRCDPISGHVSLYWYRQALGQGPEFLTYFNYEAQQDKSGLPNDRFSAERPEGSISTLTIQRTEQRDSAMYRCASSLGGTGDSSPLHFGNGTRLTVT.

The chain uses TRBV7-8 and TRBJ1-3; D gene uncertain. V lost 3 bases and J lost 1, with 10 bases in between. The CDR3 is made up of 15 amino acids. The germline V gene has CDR1 SGHVS and CDR2 FQNEAQ. The CDR3, as DNA: TGTGCCAGCAGCTTCGGGCCCGATTCTGGAAACACCATATATTTT. Translating it yields CASSFGPDSGNTIYF. Drawing the rest from reference TRBV7-8 and TRBJ1-3, the complete variable domain is GAGVSQSPRYKVAKRGQDVALRCDPISGHVSLFWYQQALGQGPEFLTYFQNEAQLDKSGLPSDRFFAERPEGSVSTLKIQRTQQEDSAVYLCASSFGPDSGNTIYFGEGSWLTVV.

This clone was counted many times. This sequence joins TRBV4-2 and TRBJ2-5; 15 bases agree with TRBD2. The CDR3 has 18 residues. In germline, CDR1 is LGHNA, CDR2 YNFKEQ. Trimming at V came to 3 bases and at J to 2 bases, leaving 7 bases not matched to a gene. CDR3 protein: CASSQGLAGGAGQETQYF. DNA for the CDR3: TGTGCCAGCAGCCAGGGACTAGCGGGGGGAGCAGGGCAAGAGACCCAGTACTTC.

The J gene is TRBJ2-2, the V gene TRBV9, with 8 bases fitting TRBD1. CDR1 is SGDLS and CDR2 is YYNGEE in the germline V gene. The ends lost 2 bases at V and 7 bases at J; junction bases unmatched: 10. The CDR3 spans 16 residues. CDR3 sequence (DNA): TGTGCCAGCAGCGTGGTGACAGGGGACTTTGGCGGGGAGCTGTTTTTT. Translated, it gives CASSVVTGDFGGELFF.

Remarks on this clone: Distinct nucleotide sequences in the sample also encode this CDR3. V and J are TRBV9 and TRBJ2-5; possibly TRBD1 for D (5 bases). The V gene's germline CDR1 is SGDLS and CDR2 YYNGEE. CDR3 length: 14 residues. The V end was cut by 0 bases, the J end by 5 bases, with 11 bases between. For the CDR3, the DNA is TGTGCCAGCAGCGTAGTCCCCAAGGGGGAGACCCAGTACTTC. Encoded protein: CASSVVPKGETQYF.

The V call is TRBV18, the J call TRBJ2-7; 10 bases agree with TRBD2. The CDR3 consists of 17 residues. Germline CDR1 and CDR2: KGHSH and LQKENI. Trimming took 3 bases from V and 0 from J; bases not matched to a gene: 8. The CDR3 nucleotides are TGTGCCAGCTCACCTACATCGCTAGCGGGGGCCTCCTACGAGCAGTACTTC. Residues: CASSPTSLAGASYEQYF.

V gene TRBV28 combines with J gene TRBJ2-1, with 10 positions matching TRBD2. Germline V gene data show CDR1 as MDHEN and CDR2 as SYDVKM. The V gene end was trimmed by 2 bases and the J gene end by 8 bases; junction bases not matched to a gene: 6. CDR3 length: 15 residues. CDR3 sequence (DNA): TGTGCCAGCAGTTTACTAGCGGGAGTCTTCCATGAGCAGTTCTTC. As protein: CASSLLAGVFHEQFF.

V and J are TRBV5-5 and TRBJ1-4; D is unresolved. CDR1 is SGHKS, CDR2 YYEKEE, per germline (reference sequence). The CDR3 extends over 17 amino acids. The V end lost 1 base, the J end lost 0 bases, and 13 bases lay between the germline ends. This CDR3 reads CASSLWRVLATNEKLFF. The CDR3 nucleotides read TGTGCCAGCAGCTTGTGGAGGGTACTTGCAACTAATGAAAAACTGTTTTTT.

This rearrangement joins TRBV5-6 to TRBJ1-6; TRBD1 might be the D (6 bases). Trimming took 2 bases from V and 9 from J, leaving 15 bases between them. From germline, CDR1 is SGHDT and CDR2 YYEEEE. The CDR3 contains 15 residues. The CDR3 DNA reads as TGTGCCAGCAGCTTTTCCGACCAGGGGAGTTCACCCCTCCACTTT. Its translation: CASSFSDQGSSPLHF.

This clone has only a few counts. The chain recombines TRBV5-5 with TRBJ1-5; TRBD1 is a possible D gene (6 bases). The germline gives CDR1 SGHKS, CDR2 YYEKEE (reference sequence). The CDR3 is 14 amino acids. Between the trimmed V and J ends, which lost 5 bases and 0 bases, there was a span of 9 bases. CDR3 amino acids: CASRAGVSNQPQHF. DNA of the CDR3: TGTGCCAGCAGAGCAGGGGTTAGCAATCAGCCCCAGCATTTT.

The V gene is TRBV7-9, the J gene TRBJ2-3, with D maybe TRBD2 (6 bases). Trimming left V 2 bases short and J 2 bases short, with 23 bases between. This CDR3 has 19 amino acids. CDR1 SEHNR and CDR2 FQNEAQ come from the germline V gene (reference sequence). The CDR3, as DNA: TGTGCCAGCAGCTTAACGGGGCGCCGGGGGATCCTTAACACAGATACGCAGTATTTT. It codes for CASSLTGRRGILNTDTQYF.

The V call is TRBV28, the J call TRBJ1-1; D is ambiguous. V was clipped by 2 bases and J by 4 bases, with 11 bases between them. The germline V gene encodes CDR1 MDHEN and CDR2 SYDVKM. The CDR3 spans 14 residues. Written as DNA, the CDR3 is TGTGCCAGCAGTTTACAGGCCGAGCGCACTGAAGCTTTCTTT. Its translation is CASSLQAERTEAFF.